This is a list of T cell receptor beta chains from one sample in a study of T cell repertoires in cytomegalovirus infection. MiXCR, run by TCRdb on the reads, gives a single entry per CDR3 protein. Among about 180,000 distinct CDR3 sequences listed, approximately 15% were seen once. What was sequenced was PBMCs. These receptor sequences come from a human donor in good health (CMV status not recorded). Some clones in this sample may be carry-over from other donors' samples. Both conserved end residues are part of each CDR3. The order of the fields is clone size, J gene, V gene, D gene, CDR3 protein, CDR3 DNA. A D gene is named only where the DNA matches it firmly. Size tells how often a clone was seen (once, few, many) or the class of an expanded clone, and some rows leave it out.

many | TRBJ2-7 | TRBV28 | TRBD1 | CASSFGTVDSYEQYF | TGTGCCAGCAGTTTCGGGACAGTAGACTCCTACGAGCAGTACTTC
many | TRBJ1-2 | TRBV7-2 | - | CASSLAGGAHAPYGYTF | TGTGCCAGCAGCTTAGCAGGGGGGGCTCACGCTCCCTATGGCTACACCTTC
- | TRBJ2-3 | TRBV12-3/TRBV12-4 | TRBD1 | CASSLGTGAIRTDTQYF | TGTGCCAGCAGCCTCGGGACAGGGGCAATTCGCACAGATACGCAGTATTTT
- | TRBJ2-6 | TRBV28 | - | CASSLNGAVSGANVLTF | TGTGCCAGCAGTTTAAACGGCGCAGTCTCTGGGGCCAACGTCCTGACTTTC
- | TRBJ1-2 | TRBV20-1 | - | CSARQGDGYTF | TGCAGTGCGCGCCAGGGAGATGGCTACACCTTC
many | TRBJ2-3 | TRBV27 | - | CASSLSLDGMDTQYF | TGTGCCAGCAGTTTATCGCTGGACGGCATGGATACGCAGTATTTT
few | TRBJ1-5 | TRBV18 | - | CASSPKGDSNQPQHF | TGTGCCAGCTCTCCGAAGGGGGATAGCAATCAGCCCCAGCATTTT
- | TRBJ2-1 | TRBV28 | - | CASSLGTRSHEQFF | TGTGCCAGCAGTTTAGGTACCCGGTCCCATGAGCAGTTCTTC
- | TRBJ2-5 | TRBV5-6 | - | CASSLEYGGETQYF | TGTGCCAGCAGCTTGGAATATGGAGGGGAGACCCAGTACTTC
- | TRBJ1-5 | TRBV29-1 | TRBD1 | CSVGYTGDSNQPQHF | TGCAGCGTAGGTTATACAGGGGATAGCAATCAGCCCCAGCATTTT
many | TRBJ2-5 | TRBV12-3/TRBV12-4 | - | CASSSLSGEETQYF | TGTGCCAGCAGTTCCTTGTCCGGTGAGGAGACCCAGTACTTC
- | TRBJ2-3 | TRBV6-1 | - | CASSDQVAETQYF | TGTGCCAGCAGTGACCAGGTAGCCGAGACGCAGTATTTT
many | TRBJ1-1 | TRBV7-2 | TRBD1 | CASSIRQGDTEAFF | TGTGCCAGCAGCATCCGACAGGGCGACACTGAAGCTTTCTTT
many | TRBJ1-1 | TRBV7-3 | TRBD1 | CASSPFNRGIRTEAFF | TGTGCCAGCAGCCCATTTAACAGGGGGATTAGGACTGAAGCTTTCTTT
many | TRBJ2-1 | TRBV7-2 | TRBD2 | CASSLAPGGYNEQFF | TGTGCCAGCAGCTTAGCGCCGGGGGGTTACAATGAGCAGTTCTTC
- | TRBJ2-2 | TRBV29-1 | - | CSVSSGGELFF | TGCAGCGTTTCCTCCGGCGGGGAGCTGTTTTTT
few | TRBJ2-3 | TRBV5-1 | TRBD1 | CASSEGTGRTDTQYF | TGCGCCAGCAGCGAAGGGACAGGGCGGACAGATACGCAGTATTTT
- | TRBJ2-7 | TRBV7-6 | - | CASTNQGVFGQYF | TGTGCCAGCACCAACCAAGGAGTCTTCGGGCAGTACTTC
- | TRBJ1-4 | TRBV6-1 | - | CASRAPRGATNEKLFF | TGTGCCAGCAGGGCACCGAGGGGGGCAACTAATGAAAAACTGTTTTTT
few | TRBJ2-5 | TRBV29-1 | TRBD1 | CSVEARGQGAQETQYF | TGCAGCGTTGAAGCCCGTGGGCAGGGGGCTCAAGAGACCCAGTACTTC
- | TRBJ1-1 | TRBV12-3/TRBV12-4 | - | CASSLMGIYPEAFF | TGTGCCAGCAGTTTGATGGGCATATACCCTGAAGCTTTCTTT
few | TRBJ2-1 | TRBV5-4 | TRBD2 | CASSLEGLEYNEQFF | TGTGCCAGCAGCTTGGAGGGACTAGAATACAATGAGCAGTTCTTC
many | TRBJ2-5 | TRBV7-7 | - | CASSLDPLGETQYF | TGTGCTAGCAGCTTAGACCCCCTGGGGGAGACCCAGTACTTC
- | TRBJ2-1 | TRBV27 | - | CASSFVATAAKFF | TGTGCCAGCAGTTTTGTGGCCACGGCGGCAAAGTTCTTC
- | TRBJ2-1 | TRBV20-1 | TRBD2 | CSARPREARFF | TGCAGTGCTAGACCACGGGAGGCCCGGTTCTTC
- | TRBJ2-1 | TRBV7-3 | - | CASSPSPDEQFF | TGTGCCAGCAGCCCCTCACCAGATGAGCAGTTCTTC
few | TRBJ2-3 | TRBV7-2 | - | CASSLGGYTQYF | TGTGCCAGCAGCTTAGGGGGTTATACGCAGTATTTT
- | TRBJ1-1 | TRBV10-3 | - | CAISEGEIGNTEAFF | TGTGCCATCAGTGAAGGAGAGATCGGAAACACTGAAGCTTTCTTT
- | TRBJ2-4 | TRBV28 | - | CASKVPLKNIQYF | TGTGCCAGCAAAGTACCCCTAAAAAACATTCAGTACTTC
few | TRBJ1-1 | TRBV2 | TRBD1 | CASSERQGNTEAFF | TGTGCCAGCAGCGAACGACAGGGGAACACTGAAGCTTTCTTT
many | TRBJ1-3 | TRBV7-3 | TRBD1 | CASSFPDRSESKEVLNTIYF | TGTGCCAGCAGCTTCCCGGACAGGAGCGAATCCAAAGAGGTTCTAAACACCATATATTTT
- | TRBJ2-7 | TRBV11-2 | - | CASSFDPTVYEQYF | TGTGCCAGCAGCTTCGACCCGACCGTCTACGAGCAGTACTTC
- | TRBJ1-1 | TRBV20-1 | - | CSARRGYTEAFF | TGCAGTGCTCGACGGGGGTACACTGAAGCTTTCTTT
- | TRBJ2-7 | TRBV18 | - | CASSPLGSEQYF | TGTGCCAGCTCACCACTGGGCAGCGAGCAGTACTTC
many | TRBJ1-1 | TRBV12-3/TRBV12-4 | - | CASSPRTANTEAFF | TGTGCCAGCAGTCCGCGGACAGCGAACACTGAAGCTTTCTTT
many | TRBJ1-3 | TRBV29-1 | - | CSVMPERFSGNTIYF | TGCAGCGTGATGCCGGAGCGGTTTTCTGGAAACACCATATATTTT
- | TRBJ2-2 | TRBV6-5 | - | CASSGRRGGELFF | TGTGCCAGCAGCGGGAGAAGGGGCGGGGAGCTGTTTTTT
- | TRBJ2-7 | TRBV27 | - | CASAKRPYEQYF | TGTGCCAGCGCCAAAAGGCCCTACGAGCAGTACTTC
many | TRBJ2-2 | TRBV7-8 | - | CASSLALWGPGELFF | TGTGCCAGCAGCTTAGCGTTGTGGGGCCCCGGGGAGCTGTTTTTT
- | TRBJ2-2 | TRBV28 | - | CASYPRTGELFF | TGTGCCAGCTATCCCCGCACCGGGGAGCTGTTTTTT
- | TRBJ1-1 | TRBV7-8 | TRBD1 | CASSPDRGEAFF | TGTGCCAGCAGCCCGGACAGGGGTGAAGCTTTCTTT
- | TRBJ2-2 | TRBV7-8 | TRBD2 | CASSSSRGGSGELFF | TGTGCCAGCAGCTCGTCTCGGGGGGGTTCCGGGGAGCTGTTTTTT
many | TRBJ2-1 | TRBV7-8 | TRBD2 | CASSLAGGPNEQFF | TGTGCCAGCAGCTTAGCGGGAGGGCCGAATGAGCAGTTCTTC
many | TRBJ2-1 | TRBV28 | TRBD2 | CASLLAGGGKFF | TGTGCCAGCCTACTCGCGGGAGGGGGGAAGTTCTTC
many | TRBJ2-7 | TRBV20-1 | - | CSAGDQTYEQYF | TGCAGTGCTGGGGACCAAACCTACGAGCAGTACTTC
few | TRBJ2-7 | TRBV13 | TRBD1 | CASSPSRQGFSYEQYF | TGTGCCAGCAGCCCTTCCCGACAGGGGTTCTCGTACGAGCAGTACTTC
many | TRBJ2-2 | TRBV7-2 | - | CASTSWGTENTGELFF | TGTGCCAGCACCTCATGGGGGACGGAGAACACCGGGGAGCTGTTTTTT
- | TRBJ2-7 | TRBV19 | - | CASSQGLSSYEQYF | TGTGCCAGTAGTCAGGGCCTGAGCTCCTACGAGCAGTACTTC
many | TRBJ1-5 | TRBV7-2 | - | CASSLYPAGVGNQPQHF | TGTGCCAGCAGCTTATATCCGGCTGGGGTGGGCAATCAGCCCCAGCATTTT
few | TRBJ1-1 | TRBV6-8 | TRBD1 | CASSYAGTGEMVF | TGTGCCAGCAGTTACGCCGGGACAGGCGAAATGGTCTTT
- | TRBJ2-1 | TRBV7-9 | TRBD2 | CASLAGVNEQFF | TGTGCCAGCCTAGCGGGAGTCAATGAGCAGTTCTTC
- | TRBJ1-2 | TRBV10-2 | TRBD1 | CASSEPGGQGADGYTF | TGCGCCAGCAGTGAGCCAGGTGGGCAGGGGGCTGATGGCTACACCTTC
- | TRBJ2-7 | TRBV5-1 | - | CASSTRGNEQYF | TGCGCCAGCAGCACCCGGGGGAACGAGCAGTACTTC